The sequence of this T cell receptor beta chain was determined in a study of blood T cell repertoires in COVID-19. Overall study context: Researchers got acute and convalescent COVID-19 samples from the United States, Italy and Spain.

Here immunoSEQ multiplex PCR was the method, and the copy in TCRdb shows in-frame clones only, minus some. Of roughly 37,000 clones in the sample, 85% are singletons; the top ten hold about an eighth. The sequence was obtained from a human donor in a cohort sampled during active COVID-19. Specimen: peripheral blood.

CDR3: CASSYRGEAFF. Written as DNA, the CDR3 is TGTGCCAGCAGTTACAGGGGAGAAGCTTTCTTT. The genes are TRBV28 and TRBJ1-1; 7 bases line up with TRBD1. The ends lost 4 bases at V and 8 bases at J; junction bases unmatched: 1. This CDR3 is built from 11 residues. CDR1 MDHEN and CDR2 SYDVKM come from the germline V gene.